Listed below are T cell receptor beta chains from one sample, sequenced in a study of human T cells and chemical hapten exposure. MiXCR, run by TCRdb on the RACE reads, gives a single entry per CDR3 protein. The profile covers approximately 350,000 distinct CDR3 sequences, with around 6% appearing a single time and more than 5.5% taken by the ten largest. The sequences come from whole blood, collected in connection with sensitization to the hapten diphenylcyclopropenone (DPC). The receptors were sampled from a woman aged 18-30 years with alopecia areata. Some clones in this sample may be carry-over from other donors' samples. CDR3s include the opening cysteine and the closing phenylalanine or tryptophan. D genes are given only for firm matches. Part of the rows lack a size; the others show once, few, many or a class for expanded clones.

few | TRBJ1-2 | TRBV7-2 | TRBD1 | TGTGCCAGCAGCTCAATGGACAGGTTAGCTAACTATGGCTACACCTTC | CASSSMDRLANYGYTF
few | TRBJ2-3 | TRBV6-1 | TRBD1 | TGTGCCAGCAGAGCTTACCACAGGGGAAACACAGATACGCAGTATTTT | CASRAYHRGNTDTQYF
many | TRBJ2-3 | TRBV5-4 | . | TGTGCCAGCAGCTTGGGAGGGGTATTGGATACGCAGTATTTT | CASSLGGVLDTQYF
many | TRBJ1-5 | TRBV28 | . | TGTGCCAGCAGGTCCCCGACAGCCACGGGACAGCCCCAGCATTTT | CASRSPTATGQPQHF
few | TRBJ1-4 | TRBV20-1 | . | TGCAGTGCTAATACAGGGCAGAGAGAAAAACTGTTTTTT | CSANTGQREKLFF
few | TRBJ1-2 | TRBV4-3 | . | TGCGCCAGCAGCCAAGATTCCCGACATCGTCGGGACTATGGCTACACCTTC | CASSQDSRHRRDYGYTF
many | TRBJ1-2 | TRBV15 | . | TGTGCCACCAGCAGAGAGTCGGACAACTATGGCTACACCTTC | CATSRESDNYGYTF
. | TRBJ2-3 | TRBV29-1 | . | TGCAGCTTTTGTAGACTCAAGAGCACAGATACGCAGTATTTT | CSFCRLKSTDTQYF
many | TRBJ2-5 | TRBV7-2 | . | TGTGCCAGCAGCCCAGACAGGAGCCAAGAGACCCAGTACTTC | CASSPDRSQETQYF
. | TRBJ2-5 | TRBV3-1 | TRBD2 | TGTGCCACCAAACTAGCGGGAGGTGAGACCCAGTACTTC | CATKLAGGETQYF
few | TRBJ1-2 | TRBV4-1 | . | TGCGCCAGCAGCCAAGGTAGTGCAGGACCTAACTATGGCTACACCTTC | CASSQGSAGPNYGYTF
few | TRBJ1-3 | TRBV12-3/TRBV12-4 | . | TGTGCCAGCAGTTTAGGGGAAGACTCTGGAAACACCATATATTTT | CASSLGEDSGNTIYF
many | TRBJ1-5 | TRBV20-1 | . | TGCAGTGCTAACGGGGGCTGGACTCAGCCCCAGCATTTT | CSANGGWTQPQHF
. | TRBJ2-7 | TRBV15 | TRBD2 | TGTGCCACCAGCAGGAGCGGGGGGACCTACGAGCAGTACTTC | CATSRSGGTYEQYF
many | TRBJ2-3 | TRBV6-4 | . | TGTGCCAGCTCCGACGAGGGGGGGCAAACAGATACGCAGTATTTT | CASSDEGGQTDTQYF
. | TRBJ2-7 | TRBV18 | . | TGTGCCAGCTCACCACCGACAGGGCGGGGGGAGCAGTACTTC | CASSPPTGRGEQYF
many | TRBJ1-1 | TRBV7-9 | . | TGTGCCAGCAGCCCCCCGTCTGGGACTGAAGCTTTCTTT | CASSPPSGTEAFF
. | TRBJ1-2 | TRBV29-1 | . | TGCAGCGTTTTATACTCGCATGGCTACACCTTC | CSVLYSHGYTF
few | TRBJ2-7 | TRBV6-5 | . | TGTGCCAGCAGCCCTGGTAGTTTCTACGAGCAGTACTTC | CASSPGSFYEQYF
few | TRBJ1-3 | TRBV20-1 | . | TGCAGTGCCCGGGACACGGGGGACACCATATATTTT | CSARDTGDTIYF
. | TRBJ2-1 | TRBV2 | . | TGTGCCAGCAGTGAACTCGCAGGGAGCTCCTACAATGAGCAGTTCTTC | CASSELAGSSYNEQFF
few | TRBJ2-1 | TRBV4-3 | TRBD2 | TGCGCCAGCAGCCTCTGGTCTGCGGGGGGGTCCCATGAGCAGTTCTTC | CASSLWSAGGSHEQFF
few | TRBJ2-4 | TRBV6-4 | TRBD2 | TGTGCCAGCAACGAACCCGGACTAGCGGGGGGCGGGAAAAACATTCAGTACTTC | CASNEPGLAGGGKNIQYF
many | TRBJ2-7 | TRBV28 | TRBD1 | TGTGCCAACCTACAACCCAGGGGGCGTCGGACGGGGCAGTACTTC | CANLQPRGRRTGQYF
many | TRBJ1-1 | TRBV7-9 | . | TGTGCCAGCACTCTGGAGGTAAAGGGGACTGAAGCTTTCTTT | CASTLEVKGTEAFF
many | TRBJ2-5 | TRBV18 | . | TGTGCCAGCTCACGGGAACGAGAGACCCAGTACTTC | CASSRERETQYF
few | TRBJ2-2 | TRBV12-3/TRBV12-4 | . | TGTGCCAGCAGTTTGTGGGGCCGGAACACCGGGGAGCTGTTTTTT | CASSLWGRNTGELFF
. | TRBJ2-7 | TRBV12-3/TRBV12-4 | TRBD2 | TGTGCCAGCAGTTTACTTTGGGGGGGATACGAGCAGTACTTC | CASSLLWGGYEQYF
many | TRBJ2-4 | TRBV2 | . | TGTGCCAGCAGTGAGGGGCCCCAAAACATTCAGTACTTC | CASSEGPQNIQYF
few | TRBJ2-2 | TRBV7-3 | . | TGTGCCAGCAGCTTACCTGAGAGCCCGACGGACACCGGGGAGCTGTTTTTT | CASSLPESPTDTGELFF
few | TRBJ1-2 | TRBV27 | TRBD1 | TGTGCCAGCAGTTTCCAGGGACAGAAGTATGGCTACACCTTC | CASSFQGQKYGYTF
many | TRBJ2-7 | TRBV25-1 | . | TGTGCCAGCAGTCAGGATTTGAGTACGGACAGAGACTCCTACGAGCAGTACTTC | CASSQDLSTDRDSYEQYF
few | TRBJ2-1 | TRBV9 | . | TGTGCCAGCAGCCCGCCCAGGAATTACAATGAGCAGTTCTTC | CASSPPRNYNEQFF
few | TRBJ2-3 | TRBV3-1 | TRBD1 | TGTGCCAGCAGCCAAGGACAGGGGGCGGCAGATACGCAGTATTTT | CASSQGQGAADTQYF
many | TRBJ1-1 | TRBV28 | . | TGTGCCAGCAGGGGGGCGGGCGCCGGGGACACTGAAGCTTTCTTT | CASRGAGAGDTEAFF
many | TRBJ2-3 | TRBV5-1 | . | TGCGCCAGCAGCGTGGGCCCTCTTGCCACAGATACGCAGTATTTT | CASSVGPLATDTQYF
many | TRBJ2-3 | TRBV7-9 | TRBD2 | TGTGCCAGCAGCTCCCTTAGCGGGACGGTCGATACGCAGTATTTT | CASSSLSGTVDTQYF
few | TRBJ2-4 | TRBV12-3/TRBV12-4 | . | TGTGCCAGCAGGATGGACGGAAGGGCCAAAAACATTCAGTACTTC | CASRMDGRAKNIQYF
. | TRBJ2-6 | TRBV12-3/TRBV12-4 | . | TGTGCCAGCAGTGTAGGATACTCTGGGGCCAACGTCCTGACTTTC | CASSVGYSGANVLTF
few | TRBJ2-3 | TRBV9 | . | TGTGCCAGCAGCGTAGTGGGAGATACGCAGTATTTT | CASSVVGDTQYF
. | TRBJ2-5 | TRBV4-1 | TRBD2 | TGCGCCAGCAGCCAAGAGGTAGCGGGGGGCCAAGAGACCCAGTACTTC | CASSQEVAGGQETQYF
few | TRBJ1-5 | TRBV24-1 | . | TGTGCCACCAGTGACAGGGAACATCAGCCCCAGCATTTT | CATSDREHQPQHF
few | TRBJ1-3 | TRBV6-5 | . | TGTGCCAGCAGTTCCCTCAAGAGCTCTGGAAACACCATATATTTT | CASSSLKSSGNTIYF
. | TRBJ2-1 | TRBV19 | TRBD1 | TGTGCCAGTACAAAGACAGGGGATAGGCGCAATGAGCAGTTCTTC | CASTKTGDRRNEQFF
few | TRBJ1-1 | TRBV12-3/TRBV12-4 | . | TGTGCCAGCAGCCTCGGGCCTAGCACTGAAGCTTTCTTT | CASSLGPSTEAFF
. | TRBJ1-6 | TRBV12-5 | . | TGTGCTAGTTCGACAGAGGATAATTCACCCCTCCACTTT | CASSTEDNSPLHF
many | TRBJ1-5 | TRBV24-1 | . | TGTGCCACCAGTGATTCAGGGCATTGGAATCAGCCCCAGCATTTT | CATSDSGHWNQPQHF
few | TRBJ2-7 | TRBV2 | . | TGTGCCAGCAGTGAAGAACAGCTGTACTACGAGCAGTACTTC | CASSEEQLYYEQYF
many | TRBJ2-1 | TRBV4-3 | . | TGCGCCAGCAGCCAAGATGTAGTGAGCGGCTCCTACAATGAGCAGTTCTTC | CASSQDVVSGSYNEQFF
few | TRBJ2-5 | TRBV7-2 | . | TGTGCCAGCAGCTATCTAGGGTCTGAAGAGACCCAGTACTTC | CASSYLGSEETQYF
few | TRBJ1-1 | TRBV2 | . | TGTGCCAGCAGCCAAAGCGGACTGAACACTGAAGCTTTCTTT | CASSQSGLNTEAFF
many | TRBJ1-2 | TRBV12-3/TRBV12-4 | . | TGTGCCAGCACCTTAAAGAGGGTCACAGCACGATATGGCTACACCTTC | CASTLKRVTARYGYTF
few | TRBJ1-5 | TRBV20-1 | TRBD1 | TGCAGTGCCCGCCAAAGGGGTCGACGTCGGGACAGCCCCCAGCATTTT | CSARQRGRRRDSPQHF
few | TRBJ2-1 | TRBV3-1 | TRBD2 | TGTGCCAGCAGTACTAGCGGGGGGAAAAATGAGCAGTTCTTC | CASSTSGGKNEQFF
many | TRBJ2-7 | TRBV4-2 | . | TGTGCCAGCAGCCAAGATACCCCCGCAGGGTATGAGCAGTACTTC | CASSQDTPAGYEQYF
few | TRBJ2-2 | TRBV28 | . | TGTGCCAGCAGAGACAGCCTCACCGGGGAGCTGTTTTTT | CASRDSLTGELFF
many | TRBJ1-4 | TRBV10-3 | TRBD1 | TGTGCCATCAGTGAGTCGGGACAGTGGGAAAAACTGTTTTTT | CAISESGQWEKLFF
. | TRBJ2-7 | TRBV12-3/TRBV12-4 | . | TGTGCCAGCAGTCCTACTAGTTCCCACGAGCAGTACTTC | CASSPTSSHEQYF
few | TRBJ1-2 | TRBV2 | TRBD1 | TGTGCCAGCAGGACACAGGGGTTAGACGGCTACACCTTC | CASRTQGLDGYTF
few | TRBJ2-7 | TRBV28 | TRBD1 | TGTGCCAGCGTAAACACAGGGGACGAGCAGTACTTC | CASVNTGDEQYF